The sequence of this TCR beta chain was determined in a study of T cells in Graves' hyperthyroidism and ophthalmopathy. Whole-study findings and limits: Blood held most thyroid clonotypes expanded above 0.001 frequency. Before onset, ophthalmopathy was predicted by the model a median about six months earlier.

Notes on this clonotype: Its antigen is not known.

CDR1 and CDR2 (germline): DFQATT, SNEGSKA (reference sequence). This CDR3 contains 13 residues. Trimming pared 2 bases from V and 3 bases from J, leaving 10 bases between. Uncontrolled infection, other autoimmune disease, pregnancy and lactation each barred patients from inclusion. The study based diagnoses on clinical symptoms, serum thyroxine and TRAb, thyroid ultrasound and orbital computed tomography. TCR beta CDR3 sequences were amplified from RNA transcripts. A first-round RT-PCR of the TCR CDR3 used the HTBI primer set. Using its own MiXCR run on the multiplex PCR reads, TCRdb lists one record per CDR3 protein. The table shows approximately 510,000 distinct CDR3 sequences, with 46% occurring only once.

The clonotype was recovered from an adult woman with Graves' disease, either hyperthyroidism or ophthalmopathy (not recorded which). The chain combines TRBV20-1 with TRBJ2-5; D is possibly TRBD2 (6 bases). Source material: peripheral blood or thyroid tissue (not recorded which). CDR3 sequence: CSARWEAKETQYF. The CDR3 coding sequence is TGCAGTGCTAGATGGGAGGCCAAAGAGACCCAGTACTTC.